This is a list of T cell receptor beta chains from one sample in a study of STAT5B mutations in CD4+ large granular lymphocyte leukemia. This table comes from immunoSEQ multiplex PCR, and its TCRdb copy is limited to in-frame clones, with some not included. Of 20,000 to 25,000 clones listed, less than 80% are singletons. Specimen: CD4+ T cells from blood buffy coats. These receptors all come from a human donor in good health. Both conserved end residues are part of each CDR3. The order of the fields is V gene, CDR3 protein.

TRBV28	CASSQTGGNNQPQHF
TRBV18	CASSPPGDEKLFF
TRBV11-3	CASSRLAGGSYNEQFF
TRBV29-1	CSVVLLGELFF
TRBV9	CASSVGKERSEKLFF
TRBV5-1	CASSPISVETGGNGELFF
TRBV19	CASTTGGPSTEAFF
TRBV5-1	CASSQGDFNQPQHF
TRBV5-1	CASSERQGAGNTIYF
TRBV6-6	CASSWNTEAFF
TRBV21-1	CASSKDLTIDWGGIYEQYF
TRBV6-5	CASRKPSSYEQYF
TRBV5-5	CASSLSGTTNTQYF
TRBV10-3	CAISESLDSSYEQYF
TRBV7-9	CASSFMPGQAYSVTGELFF
TRBV15	CATSRDQLIPNYGYTF
TRBV7-8	CASSHGTGANVLTF
TRBV10-3	CAISGPGQGATEAFF
TRBV9	CASSLGGGEETQYF
TRBV5-4	CASSFAGGPGEQYF
TRBV19	CASSPTTSGRIGELFF
TRBV7-9	CASSLVFGEQYF
TRBV5-4	CASSEYGQAYNEQFF
TRBV6-6	CASSTGTGLAYTF
TRBV6-6	CASKTRDGQGGTQYF
TRBV11-2	CASSLTGAGDTQYF
TRBV6-4	CASSVAGAGDTQYF
TRBV5-1	CASSLLVGETQYF
TRBV27	CASSPTLGTGSNQPQHF
TRBV9	CASSAGQGANTEAFF
TRBV7-7	CASSLGIGANNEQFF
TRBV9	CASSVLSGPYEQYF
TRBV28	CASSPGQNTGELFF
TRBV19	CASSNPGTNPNEQFF
TRBV7-9	CASSLTAGEPQQYF
TRBV7-2	CASSSSPGTVYEQYF
TRBV11-3	CASSLGGQVNTEAFF
TRBV5-5	CASSSIRLNRDRGPREKLFF
TRBV6-6	CASRVTEAGELFF
TRBV2	CASSSAGLNADTQYF
TRBV6-1	CAGGEWYEQYF
TRBV2	CASLRRGNTEAFF
TRBV7-7	CASSFPVGRKYEQYF
TRBV5-1	CASSFPGQGFGELFF
TRBV5-1	CASSFFGNEQFF
TRBV5-5	CASSRQGSAYNEQFF
TRBV7-9	CASSPNIAGEELFF
TRBV7-6	CASSQLAGAPDTQYF
TRBV7-6	CASSRTSEAFF
TRBV7-9	CASSTNNQPQHF
TRBV2	CASTSYTYEQYF
TRBV4-2	CASSQALAREQYF
TRBV5-1	CASSPLAVNEQFF
TRBV5-8	CASSLADWGGAHQPQHF
TRBV5-1	CASSLEGGGTGYTF
TRBV7-2	CASSLRHNSGNTIYF
TRBV5-5	CASSLNEGRGREQYF
TRBV2	CASGGESNQPQHF
TRBV7-2	CASSLWVRNEQYF